Listed here are 20 T cell receptor beta chains from one sample, sequenced in a study of blood T cells in healthy people across ages. The authors ran a second PCR of about 6 to 11 cycles using a sample-barcoded 5' primer and a J-beta primer mix. TCRdb analysed the 5' RACE reads with MiXCR anew, one entry per CDR3 protein. The table includes over 500,000 distinct CDR3 sequences, approximately 52% detected once. Sequenced: blood. The receptors derive from a woman of 80 years or more in good health.

The V call is TRBV10-2, the J call TRBJ2-5; unclear D gene. The CDR3 contains 13 residues. CDR1 and CDR2 from the germline V gene are WSHSY and SAAADI. V lost 0 bases, J lost 1 base, and 3 bases lay in between. The CDR3 spells CASSESSQETQYF. The CDR3 bases are TGCGCCAGCAGTGAGTCTAGCCAAGAGACCCAGTACTTC.

The J gene is TRBJ2-5, the V gene TRBV5-1; D gene ambiguous. From germline, CDR1 is SGHRS and CDR2 YFSETQ. Trimming took 2 bases from V and 2 from J, leaving 19 bases between them. There are 17 residues in the CDR3. The DNA for the CDR3 is TGCGCCAGCAGCTTTGCGTCCAGCGCTAAATCTCAAGAGACCCAGTACTTC. This codes for CASSFASSAKSQETQYF.

The chain is built from TRBV20-1 and TRBJ2-1, with 8 bases identical to TRBD1. CDR3 length: 12 amino acids. With 5 bases clipped from V and 9 bases from J, the junction kept 6 bases outside the gene matches. Germline V gene sequence: CDR1 DFQATT, CDR2 SNEGSKA (reference sequence). The CDR3 region has the DNA TGCAGTGCTTTTGGACAGGGTTCTGAGCAGTTCTTC. Translated: CSAFGQGSEQFF.

V usage is TRBV6-6 and J usage is TRBJ2-1; 9 nucleotides match TRBD2. Germline V gives CDR1 MNHNY, CDR2 SVGAGI (reference sequence). Losses at the gene ends were 10 bases for V and 10 bases for J; bases not matched to a gene: 17. The CDR3 is 15 residues long. The CDR3 DNA follows: TGTGCCACCTCTCCCATCGGACTAGCGTCCTCAGAGCAGTTCTTC. This codes for CATSPIGLASSEQFF.

This clonotype was seen repeatedly, ten times or more. The rearrangement joins TRBV3-1 to TRBJ2-3, with 7 bases lining up with TRBD1. CDR1 and CDR2 (germline): LGHDT, YNNKEL (reference sequence). The CDR3 totals 15 residues. The V segment lost 5 bases and the J segment 6 bases; nucleotides outside the gene matches: 11. The CDR3 region has the DNA TGTGCCAGCAGCTCAAGAGGACAGGTTAGCGATACGCAGTATTTT. This sequence encodes CASSSRGQVSDTQYF.

V and J are TRBV6-4 and TRBJ2-2; the D is unclear. The CDR3 is 14 residues long. The ends were cut back, 3 bases at V and 0 bases at J, with 5 bases in the middle. Germline V gene sequence: CDR1 MRHNA, CDR2 SNTAGT. CDR3 nucleotide sequence: TGTGCCAGCAGTGAGTCAGCGAACACCGGGGAGCTGTTTTTT. Translated: CASSESANTGELFF.

As for this clonotype: Given a much more abundant clone one base away, this may be a read error. The chain is built from TRBV7-3 and TRBJ2-5; D is possibly TRBD2 (5 bases). This CDR3 is 13 amino acids long. In germline, CDR1 is SGHTA, CDR2 FQGTGA. The V and J ends lost 2 bases and 11 bases respectively, with 15 bases between them. In nucleotides, the CDR3 is TGTGCCAGCAGCTTAGCTAGCATAAGTGAGCAGTACTTC. This gives the protein CASSLASISEQYF.

The chain links TRBV15 to TRBJ2-1, with no clear D. The V end was cut by 3 bases, the J end by 13 bases, with 10 bases between. Germline CDR1 is LNHNV and CDR2 is YYDKDF (reference sequence). This CDR3 is built from 11 residues. CDR3 sequence reads: CATSRSSRQFF. The DNA of the CDR3 is TGTGCCACCAGCAGGTCTTCTAGACAGTTCTTC. The full variable domain, its missing parts supplied by reference TRBV15 and TRBJ2-1, is DAMVIQNPRYQVTQFGKPVTLSCSQTLNHNVMYWYQQKSSQAPKLLFHYYDKDFNNEADTPDNFQSRRPNTSFCFLDIRSPGLGDTAMYLCATSRSSRQFFGPGTRLTVL.

The CDR3 here is CASSWGRDEHNEQFF. The CDR3 DNA reads as TGTGCCAGCAGCTGGGGGAGGGACGAGCACAATGAGCAGTTCTTC. The chain combines TRBV11-2 with TRBJ2-1, with 7 nucleotides matching TRBD2. Trimming removed 4 bases from V and 5 bases from J; junction bases left unmatched: 8. The V gene's germline CDR1 is SGHAT and CDR2 FQNNGV. The CDR3 runs to 15 residues.

This clonotype was counted many times. The chain joins TRBV4-1 to TRBJ2-7; 14 bases agree with TRBD2. The CDR3 runs to 18 residues. Trimming removed 5 bases from V and 0 bases from J; junction bases left unmatched: 9. The germline gives CDR1 MGHRA, CDR2 YSYEKL. The CDR3: CASSIQDGTSGSSYEQYF. For the CDR3, the DNA is TGCGCCAGCAGCATCCAAGACGGGACTAGCGGGAGCTCCTACGAGCAGTACTTC.

The chain employs TRBV7-8 and TRBJ1-4; D unresolved. Germline CDR1 SGHVS, CDR2 FQNEAQ. With 1 base removed from V and 5 bases from J, the gap between germline ends came to 8 bases. The CDR3 has 14 amino acids. The CDR3 here is CASSLGLANEKLFF. The CDR3 DNA sequence: TGTGCCAGCAGCTTAGGCTTAGCGAATGAAAAACTGTTTTTT.

The sample holds a few counts of this clonotype. This chain uses TRBV24-1 with TRBJ2-2; D is possibly TRBD1 (6 bases). CDR1 is KGHDR, CDR2 SFDVKD, per germline. Trimming shortened V by 2 bases and J by 6 bases, and 6 bases separated the two germline ends. The CDR3 has 13 amino acids. The CDR3 loop is CATSDYRAGELFF. As DNA, the CDR3 is TGTGCCACCAGTGATTACAGGGCCGGGGAGCTGTTTTTT.

The chain carries TRBV20-1 and TRBJ2-5; D is perhaps TRBD2 (5 bases). The CDR3 is 15 residues long. Germline V gene data show CDR1 as DFQATT and CDR2 as SNEGSKA (reference sequence). The V end was cut by 4 bases, the J end by 0 bases, with 15 bases between. CDR3 DNA sequence: TGCAGTGCTACACCCTCTAGTAGCGACCAAGAGACCCAGTACTTC. Amino acids: CSATPSSSDQETQYF.

This clonotype has only a few counts. The CDR3 is CASSAGTGYSYEQYF. For the CDR3, the DNA is TGCGCCAGCAGCGCCGGGACAGGGTACTCCTACGAGCAGTACTTC. The V gene is TRBV4-3, the J gene TRBJ2-7; TRBD1 agrees at 9 bases. CDR1 LGHNA and CDR2 YSLEER come from the germline V gene. CDR3 length equals 15 residues. The trim removed 5 bases at V and 0 bases at J, leaving 5 bases unmatched.

This clonotype was detected only a few times. One base away lies a much larger clone, so this may be a sequencing read error. The rearrangement joins TRBV7-2 to TRBJ2-7; 8 bases align to TRBD2. The length of the CDR3 is 16 residues. After removal of 1 base from V and 7 bases from J, the junction contained 12 bases not matched to a gene. Germline V CDR1 and CDR2: SGHTA, FQGNSA. CDR3 sequence reads: CASSLVPAGAGNEQYF. For the CDR3, the DNA is TGTGCCAGCAGCTTAGTTCCAGCGGGGGCAGGGAATGAGCAGTACTTC.

The chain has TRBV6-5 and TRBJ1-1; TRBD1 is a possible D gene (5 bases). V shed 6 bases and J shed 5 bases, with 10 bases lying between them. The CDR3 is made up of 12 amino acids. Germline V gene data show CDR1 as MNHEY and CDR2 as SVGAGI. This CDR3 is CASRTELTEAFF. In DNA form, the CDR3 reads TGTGCCAGCAGGACAGAACTGACTGAAGCTTTCTTT.

The chain uses TRBV20-1 and TRBJ2-7; no reliable D call. This CDR3 is built from 11 residues. The germline V gene encodes CDR1 DFQATT and CDR2 SNEGSKA (reference sequence). V lost 8 bases and J lost 0, with 8 bases in between. In nucleotides, the CDR3 is TGCAGTTATGGCGACTCCTACGAGCAGTACTTC. It yields the protein CSYGDSYEQYF.

J is TRBJ1-1 and V is TRBV28; 7 nucleotides line up with TRBD1. Germline trimming cut 4 bases from V and 5 bases from J; bases unmatched to any gene: 10. From germline, CDR1 is MDHEN and CDR2 SYDVKM. This CDR3 is built from 15 residues. CDR3: CASSSLDRVWTEAFF. For the CDR3, the DNA is TGTGCCAGCAGTTCTCTTGACAGGGTTTGGACTGAAGCTTTCTTT.

The genes are TRBV20-1 and TRBJ2-1; 13 bases agree with TRBD2. Trimming took 2 bases from V and 7 from J; bases not matched to a gene: 8. Germline CDR1 reads DFQATT; CDR2 reads SNEGSKA (reference sequence). The CDR3 loop spans 16 amino acids. CDR3 sequence: CSARRLLAGGKNEQFF. CDR3 coding DNA: TGCAGTGCTAGACGTCTACTAGCGGGGGGGAAGAATGAGCAGTTCTTC.

V is TRBV2 and J is TRBJ2-2, with 7 bases that match TRBD2. The V and J ends lost 6 bases and 4 bases, in that order; junction bases with no gene match: 8. The CDR3 loop spans 15 amino acids. The V gene's germline CDR1 is SNHLY and CDR2 FYNNEI. CDR3 nucleotides: TGTGCCAGCAGCTCCCAGTGGGGGGGCACCGGGGAGCTGTTTTTT. Translation gives CASSSQWGGTGELFF.